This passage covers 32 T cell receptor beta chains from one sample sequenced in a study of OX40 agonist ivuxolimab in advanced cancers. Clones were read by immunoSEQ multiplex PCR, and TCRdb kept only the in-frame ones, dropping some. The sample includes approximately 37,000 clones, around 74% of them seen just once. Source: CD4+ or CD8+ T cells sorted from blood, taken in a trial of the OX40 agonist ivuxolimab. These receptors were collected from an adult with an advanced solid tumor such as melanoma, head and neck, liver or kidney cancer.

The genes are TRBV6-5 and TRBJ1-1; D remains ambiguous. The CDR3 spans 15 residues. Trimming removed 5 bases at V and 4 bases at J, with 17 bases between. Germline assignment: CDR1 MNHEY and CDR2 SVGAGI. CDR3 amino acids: CASSRQFSKLTEAFF. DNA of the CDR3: TGTGCCAGCAGTCGGCAGTTCAGTAAACTCACTGAAGCTTTCTTT.

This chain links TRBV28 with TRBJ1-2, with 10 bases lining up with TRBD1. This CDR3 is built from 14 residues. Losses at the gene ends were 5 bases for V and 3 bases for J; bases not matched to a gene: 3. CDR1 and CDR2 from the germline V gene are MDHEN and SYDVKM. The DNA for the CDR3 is TGTGCCAGCAGTCCCGGGACAGGGGACTATGGCTACACCTTC. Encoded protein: CASSPGTGDYGYTF.

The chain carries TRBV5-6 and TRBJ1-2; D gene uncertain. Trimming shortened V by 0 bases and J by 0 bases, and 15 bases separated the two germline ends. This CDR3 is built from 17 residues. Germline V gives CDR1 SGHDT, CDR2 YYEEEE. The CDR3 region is CASSLEVRRTTNYGYTF. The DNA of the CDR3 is TGTGCCAGCAGCTTGGAGGTGAGGCGGACCACTAACTATGGCTACACCTTC. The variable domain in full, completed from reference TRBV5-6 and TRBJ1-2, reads DAGVTQSPTHLIKTRGQQVTLRCSPKSGHDTVSWYQQALGQGPQFIFQYYEEEERQRGNFPDRFSGHQFPNYSSELNVNALLLGDSALYLCASSLEVRRTTNYGYTFGSGTRLTVV.

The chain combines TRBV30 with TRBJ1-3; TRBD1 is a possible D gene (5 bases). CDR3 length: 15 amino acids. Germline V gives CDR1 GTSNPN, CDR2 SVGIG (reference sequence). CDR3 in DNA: TGTGCGGGGGGGGTATACGGTTCCTCTGGAAACACCATATATTTT. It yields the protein CAGGVYGSSGNTIYF.

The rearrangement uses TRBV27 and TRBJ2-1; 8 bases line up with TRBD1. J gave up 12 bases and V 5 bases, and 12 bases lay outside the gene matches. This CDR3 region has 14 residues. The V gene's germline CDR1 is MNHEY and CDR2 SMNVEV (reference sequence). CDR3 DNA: TGTGCCAGCAGTCCCCTTGGACAGGGTCATTTGCAGTTCTTC. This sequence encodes CASSPLGQGHLQFF.

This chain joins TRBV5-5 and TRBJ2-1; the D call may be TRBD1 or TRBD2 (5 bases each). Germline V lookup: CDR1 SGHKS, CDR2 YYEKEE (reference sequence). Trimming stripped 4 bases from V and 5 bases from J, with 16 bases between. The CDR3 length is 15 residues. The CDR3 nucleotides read TGTGCCAGCAGCCCTAGGCACGGGGCTAACAATGAGCAGTTCTTC. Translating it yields CASSPRHGANNEQFF. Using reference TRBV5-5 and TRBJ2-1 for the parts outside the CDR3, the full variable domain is DAGVTQSPTHLIKTRGQQVTLRCSPISGHKSVSWYQQVLGQGPQFIFQYYEKEERGRGNFPDRFSARQFPNYSSELNVNALLLGDSALYLCASSPRHGANNEQFFGPGTRLTVL.

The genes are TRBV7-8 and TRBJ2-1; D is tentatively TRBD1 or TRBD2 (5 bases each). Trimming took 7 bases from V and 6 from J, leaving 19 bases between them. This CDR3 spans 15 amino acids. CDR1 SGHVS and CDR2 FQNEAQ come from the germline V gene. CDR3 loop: CASTPGTEERNEQFF. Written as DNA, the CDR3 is TGTGCCAGCACCCCCGGGACCGAGGAGCGCAATGAGCAGTTCTTC. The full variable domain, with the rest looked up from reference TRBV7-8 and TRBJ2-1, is GAGVSQSPRYKVAKRGQDVALRCDPISGHVSLFWYQQALGQGPEFLTYFQNEAQLDKSGLPSDRFFAERPEGSVSTLKIQRTQQEDSAVYLCASTPGTEERNEQFFGPGTRLTVL.

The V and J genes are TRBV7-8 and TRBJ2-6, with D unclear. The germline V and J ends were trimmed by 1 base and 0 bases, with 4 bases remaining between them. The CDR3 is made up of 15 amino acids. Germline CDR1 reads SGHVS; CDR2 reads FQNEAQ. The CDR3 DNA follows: TGTGCCAGCAGCTTAGATCGCTCTGGGGCCAACGTCCTGACTTTC. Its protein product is CASSLDRSGANVLTF.

Written as DNA, the CDR3 is TGTGCCAGTAGTAGAGAAAGAGGGTCGGATGGCTACACCTTC. Its translation is CASSRERGSDGYTF. The chain employs TRBV19 and TRBJ1-2, with unresolved D. V lost 4 bases and J 6 bases, leaving 15 bases between the germline ends. The CDR3 totals 14 residues. Germline CDR1 and CDR2: LNHDA and SQIVND (reference sequence).

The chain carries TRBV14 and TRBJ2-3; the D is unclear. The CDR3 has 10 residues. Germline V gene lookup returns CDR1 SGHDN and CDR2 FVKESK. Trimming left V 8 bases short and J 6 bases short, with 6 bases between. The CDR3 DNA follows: TGTGCCAGCCTCCGGGATACGCAGTATTTT. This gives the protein CASLRDTQYF.

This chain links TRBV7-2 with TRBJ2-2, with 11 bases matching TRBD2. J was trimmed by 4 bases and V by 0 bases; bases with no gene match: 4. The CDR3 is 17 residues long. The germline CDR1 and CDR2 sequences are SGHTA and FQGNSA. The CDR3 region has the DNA TGTGCCAGCAGCTTAGCTAGCGGGGGGGCGGGCACCGGGGAGCTGTTTTTT. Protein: CASSLASGGAGTGELFF.

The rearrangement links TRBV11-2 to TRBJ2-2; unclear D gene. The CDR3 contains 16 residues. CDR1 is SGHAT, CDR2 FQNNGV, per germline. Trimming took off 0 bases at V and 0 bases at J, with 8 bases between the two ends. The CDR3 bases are TGTGCCAGCAGCTTAGATCCCGAGCCGAACACCGGGGAGCTGTTTTTT. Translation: CASSLDPEPNTGELFF.

Here the CDR3 reads CASSLNRALTEAFF. Written as DNA, the CDR3 is TGCGCCAGCAGCCTGAACCGGGCCCTTACTGAAGCTTTCTTT. The chain uses TRBV4-1 and TRBJ1-1; D gene uncertain. CDR1 is MGHRA, CDR2 YSYEKL, per germline. This CDR3 region has 14 residues. Deletions cut 4 bases from V and 5 bases from J, with 14 bases between.

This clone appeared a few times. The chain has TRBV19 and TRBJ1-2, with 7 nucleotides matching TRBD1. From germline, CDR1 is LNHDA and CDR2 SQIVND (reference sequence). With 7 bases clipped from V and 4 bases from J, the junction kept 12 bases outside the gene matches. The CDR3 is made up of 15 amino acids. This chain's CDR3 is CASTFPDRPFYGYTF. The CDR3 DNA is TGTGCCAGTACCTTCCCGGACAGGCCCTTCTATGGCTACACCTTC.

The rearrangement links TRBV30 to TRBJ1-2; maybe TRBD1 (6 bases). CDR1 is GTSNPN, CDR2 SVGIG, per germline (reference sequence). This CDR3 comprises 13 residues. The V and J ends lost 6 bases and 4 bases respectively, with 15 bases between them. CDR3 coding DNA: TGTGCCTGCCGGACGGGGGCTGGCTATGGCTACACCTTC. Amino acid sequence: CACRTGAGYGYTF.

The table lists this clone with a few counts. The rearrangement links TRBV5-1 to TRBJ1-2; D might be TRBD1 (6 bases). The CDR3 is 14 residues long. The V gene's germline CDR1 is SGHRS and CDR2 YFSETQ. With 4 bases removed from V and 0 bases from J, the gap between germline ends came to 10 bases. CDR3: CASSTGQTNYGYTF. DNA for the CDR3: TGCGCCAGCAGCACCGGACAGACTAACTATGGCTACACCTTC.

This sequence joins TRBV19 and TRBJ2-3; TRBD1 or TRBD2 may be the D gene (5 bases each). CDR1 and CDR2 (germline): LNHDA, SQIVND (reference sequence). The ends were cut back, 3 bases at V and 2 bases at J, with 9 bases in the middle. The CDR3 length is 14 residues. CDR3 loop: CASSIRGDTDTQYF. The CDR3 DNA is TGTGCCAGTAGTATTAGAGGGGACACAGATACGCAGTATTTT.

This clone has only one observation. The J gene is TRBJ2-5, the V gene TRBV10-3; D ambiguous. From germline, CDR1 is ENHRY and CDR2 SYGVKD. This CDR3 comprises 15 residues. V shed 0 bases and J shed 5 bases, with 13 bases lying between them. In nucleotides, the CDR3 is TGTGCCATCAGTGAGTCGATTCCCTCGGTTGAGACCCAGTACTTC. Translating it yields CAISESIPSVETQYF.

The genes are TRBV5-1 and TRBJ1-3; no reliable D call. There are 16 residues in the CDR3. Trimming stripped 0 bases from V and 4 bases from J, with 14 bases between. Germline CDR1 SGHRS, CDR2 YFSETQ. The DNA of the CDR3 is TGCGCCAGCAGCTTGGATGGCCTCGAGGTGGGAAACACCATATATTTT. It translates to CASSLDGLEVGNTIYF.

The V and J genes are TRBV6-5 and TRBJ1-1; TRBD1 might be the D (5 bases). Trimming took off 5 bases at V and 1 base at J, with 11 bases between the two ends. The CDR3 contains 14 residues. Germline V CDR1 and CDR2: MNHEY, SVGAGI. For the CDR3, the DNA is TGTGCCAGCAGTCCGATTAGGGGGAACACTGAAGCTTTCTTT. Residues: CASSPIRGNTEAFF.

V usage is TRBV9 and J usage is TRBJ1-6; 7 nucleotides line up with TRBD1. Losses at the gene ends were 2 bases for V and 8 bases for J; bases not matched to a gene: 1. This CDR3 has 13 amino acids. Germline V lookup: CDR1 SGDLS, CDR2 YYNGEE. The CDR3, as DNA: TGTGCCAGCAGCGTTGACAGGGATTCACCCCTCCACTTT. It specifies CASSVDRDSPLHF.

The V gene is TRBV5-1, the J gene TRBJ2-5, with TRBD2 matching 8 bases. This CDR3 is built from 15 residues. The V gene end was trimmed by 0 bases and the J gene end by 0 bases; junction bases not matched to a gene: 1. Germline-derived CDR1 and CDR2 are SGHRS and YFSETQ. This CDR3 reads CASSLVSGDQETQYF. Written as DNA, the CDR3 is TGCGCCAGCAGCTTGGTTAGCGGGGACCAAGAGACCCAGTACTTC.

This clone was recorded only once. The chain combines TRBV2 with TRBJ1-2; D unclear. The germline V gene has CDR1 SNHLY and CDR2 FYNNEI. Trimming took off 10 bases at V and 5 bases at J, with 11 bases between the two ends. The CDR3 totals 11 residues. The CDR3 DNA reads TGTGCCACAACGCAGGCGTATGGCTACACCTTC. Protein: CATTQAYGYTF.

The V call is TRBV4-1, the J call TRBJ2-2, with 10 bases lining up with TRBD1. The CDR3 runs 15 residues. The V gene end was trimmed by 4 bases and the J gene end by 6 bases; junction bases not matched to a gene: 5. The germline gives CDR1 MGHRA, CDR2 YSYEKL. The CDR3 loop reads CASSPKGTGAGELFF. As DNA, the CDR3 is TGCGCCAGCAGCCCTAAGGGGACAGGGGCCGGGGAGCTGTTTTTT.

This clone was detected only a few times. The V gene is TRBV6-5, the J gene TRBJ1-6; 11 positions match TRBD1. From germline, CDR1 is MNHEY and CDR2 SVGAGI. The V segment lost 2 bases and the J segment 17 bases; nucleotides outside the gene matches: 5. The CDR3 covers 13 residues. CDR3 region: CASSYGTGGPIHF. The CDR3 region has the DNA TGTGCCAGCAGTTACGGGACAGGGGGTCCCATCCACTTT.

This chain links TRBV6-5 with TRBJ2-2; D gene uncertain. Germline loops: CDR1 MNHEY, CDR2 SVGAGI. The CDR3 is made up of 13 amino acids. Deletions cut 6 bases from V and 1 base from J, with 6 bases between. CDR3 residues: CASRNKNTGELFF. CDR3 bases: TGTGCCAGCAGGAACAAGAACACCGGGGAGCTGTTTTTT.

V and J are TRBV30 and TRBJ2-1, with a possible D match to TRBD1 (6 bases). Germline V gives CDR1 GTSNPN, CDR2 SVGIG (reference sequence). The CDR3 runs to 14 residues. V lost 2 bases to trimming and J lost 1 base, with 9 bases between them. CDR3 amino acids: CAWSTGSSYNEQFF. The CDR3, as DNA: TGTGCCTGGAGTACAGGGAGTTCCTACAATGAGCAGTTCTTC.

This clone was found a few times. The CDR3 sequence is CASSLGGGQETQYF. For the CDR3, the DNA is TGCGCCAGCAGCTTGGGCGGCGGTCAAGAGACCCAGTACTTC. The chain recombines TRBV5-1 with TRBJ2-5; D not certain. There are 14 residues in the CDR3. Per germline, CDR1 SGHRS and CDR2 YFSETQ. The germline V and J ends were trimmed by 0 bases and 2 bases, with 8 bases remaining between them.

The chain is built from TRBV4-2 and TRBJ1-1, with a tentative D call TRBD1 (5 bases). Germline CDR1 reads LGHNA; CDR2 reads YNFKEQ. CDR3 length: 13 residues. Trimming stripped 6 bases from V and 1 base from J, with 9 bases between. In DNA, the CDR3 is TGTGCCAGCAGGGGACGGACGAACACTGAAGCTTTCTTT. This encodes CASRGRTNTEAFF.

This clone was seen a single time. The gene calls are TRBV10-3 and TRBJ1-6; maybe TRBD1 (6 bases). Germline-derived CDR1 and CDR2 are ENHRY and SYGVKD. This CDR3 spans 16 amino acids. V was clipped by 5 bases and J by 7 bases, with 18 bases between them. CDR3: CAISTVLSTGNSPLHF. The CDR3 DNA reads TGTGCCATCAGTACCGTATTAAGCACAGGGAATTCACCCCTCCACTTT.

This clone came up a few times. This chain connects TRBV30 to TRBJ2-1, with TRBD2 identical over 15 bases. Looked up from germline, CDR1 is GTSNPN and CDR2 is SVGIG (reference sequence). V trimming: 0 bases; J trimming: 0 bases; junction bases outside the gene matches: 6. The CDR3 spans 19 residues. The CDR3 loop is CAWSVTGLAGGPSYNEQFF. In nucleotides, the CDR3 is TGTGCCTGGAGTGTCACGGGACTAGCGGGGGGCCCCTCCTACAATGAGCAGTTCTTC.

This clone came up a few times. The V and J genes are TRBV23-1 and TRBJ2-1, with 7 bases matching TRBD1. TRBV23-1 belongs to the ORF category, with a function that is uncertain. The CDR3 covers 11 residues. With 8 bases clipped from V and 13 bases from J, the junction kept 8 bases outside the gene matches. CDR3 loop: CASRKQGTQFF. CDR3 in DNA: TGCGCCAGCCGAAAACAGGGGACACAGTTCTTC.